Listed here are 21 T cell receptor beta chains from one sample, sequenced in a study of graft-versus-host responses after intestinal transplantation. The antigens for these receptors are not known. Profiled with immunoSEQ multiplex PCR; TCRdb holds only in-frame clones, not every one. The sample has more than 90,000 clones; 90% to 95% are singletons. The starting material was unstimulated CD8+ T cells sorted from spleen or lymph node cells, obtained before transplant. The receptors shown here come from a human donor who was the organ donor for an intestinal transplant.

This chain joins TRBV28 and TRBJ1-5; D is ambiguous. Germline-derived CDR1 and CDR2 are MDHEN and SYDVKM. The V and J ends lost 6 bases and 0 bases respectively, with 9 bases between them. CDR3 length: 14 amino acids. The CDR3 loop reads CASSHKYSNQPQHF. Written as DNA, the CDR3 is TGTGCCAGCAGCCATAAATATAGCAATCAGCCCCAGCATTTT.

The chain employs TRBV19 and TRBJ2-3, with 13 bases lining up with TRBD2. Germline CDR1 and CDR2: LNHDA and SQIVND (reference sequence). V was pared by 5 bases and J by 3 bases, with 5 bases of the junction left unmatched. The CDR3 has 16 residues. CDR3 region: CASSPRTSGSTDTQYF. The CDR3 DNA reads as TGTGCCAGTAGTCCTCGGACTAGCGGGAGTACAGATACGCAGTATTTT.

This chain joins TRBV5-6 and TRBJ2-1; D gene uncertain. This CDR3 has 15 amino acids. Per the germline V gene, CDR1 is SGHDT and CDR2 is YYEEEE. The V end was cut by 1 base, the J end by 4 bases, with 12 bases between. In nucleotides, the CDR3 is TGTGCCAGCAGCTTGCGGAACTTTTATTACAATGAGCAGTTCTTC. This codes for CASSLRNFYYNEQFF.

V and J are TRBV15 and TRBJ2-7, with D possibly being TRBD2 (6 bases). Trimming took off 6 bases at V and 4 bases at J, with 10 bases between the two ends. CDR3 length equals 12 residues. Germline CDR1 LNHNV, CDR2 YYDKDF (reference sequence). This CDR3 reads CATSDGSYEQYF. CDR3 DNA sequence: TGTGCCACCAGTGACGGGAGTTACGAGCAGTACTTC.

CDR3 region: CASSLADGGGAEAFF. DNA of the CDR3: TGTGCCAGCAGTTTAGCGGACGGAGGGGGTGCTGAAGCTTTCTTT. This chain uses TRBV27 with TRBJ1-1; maybe TRBD1 (6 bases). V dropped 2 bases and J dropped 6 bases, with 16 bases sitting between them. The germline V gene encodes CDR1 MNHEY and CDR2 SMNVEV (reference sequence). This CDR3 spans 15 amino acids.

This clone has just a few counts. The rearrangement uses TRBV11-2 and TRBJ2-7; TRBD1 or TRBD2 may be the D gene (6 bases each). Germline V gene sequence: CDR1 SGHAT, CDR2 FQNNGV. Trimming took 1 base from V and 1 from J, leaving 11 bases between them. The CDR3 has 15 residues. The CDR3 DNA reads as TGTGCCAGCAGCTTAGCCGCGGGACATTCCTACGAGCAGTACTTC. This gives the protein CASSLAAGHSYEQYF. Full variable domain (remainder filled in from reference TRBV11-2 and TRBJ2-7): EAGVAQSPRYKIIEKRQSVAFWCNPISGHATLYWYQQILGQGPKLLIQFQNNGVVDDSQLPKDRFSAERLKGVDSTLKIQPAKLEDSAVYLCASSLAAGHSYEQYFGPGTRLTVT.

The rearrangement links TRBV27 to TRBJ2-7; 8 bases fit TRBD2. Germline CDR1 is MNHEY and CDR2 is SMNVEV (reference sequence). Unmatched junction bases numbered 9, after V lost 5 bases and J lost 3 bases. The CDR3 length is 15 residues. CDR3: CASSERAGAFYEQYF. In DNA, the CDR3 is TGTGCCAGCAGTGAGAGAGCGGGAGCCTTCTACGAGCAGTACTTC.

This rearrangement joins TRBV4-1 to TRBJ2-7; 8 bases match TRBD2. The CDR3 runs 15 residues. V trimming: 0 bases; J trimming: 5 bases; junction bases outside the gene matches: 6. The germline V gene has CDR1 MGHRA and CDR2 YSYEKL. The CDR3 reads CASSQEPAGEDEQYF. Here the CDR3 DNA reads TGCGCCAGCAGCCAAGAACCAGCGGGAGAAGACGAGCAGTACTTC.

The gene calls are TRBV5-4 and TRBJ2-7; D is unclear. The V gene lost 4 bases and the J gene lost 0 bases, with 11 bases spanning the gap. The CDR3 is 14 amino acids. Germline V gene lookup returns CDR1 SGHNT and CDR2 YYREEE (reference sequence). Here the CDR3 reads CASSPSPSSYEQYF. DNA of the CDR3: TGTGCCAGCAGCCCTTCCCCGAGCTCCTACGAGCAGTACTTC.

This chain uses TRBV19 with TRBJ2-1; 8 bases match TRBD2. With V trimmed by 10 bases and J by 8 bases, 13 bases remained unmatched. This CDR3 spans 14 amino acids. Germline values: CDR1 LNHDA, CDR2 SQIVND (reference sequence). The CDR3 reads CATSRAGGWYEQFF. As DNA, the CDR3 is TGTGCCACCAGCAGGGCGGGAGGTTGGTATGAGCAGTTCTTC.

This sequence joins TRBV19 and TRBJ1-1; tentatively, D is TRBD1 (6 bases). From germline, CDR1 is LNHDA and CDR2 SQIVND (reference sequence). The CDR3 has 14 residues. V lost 6 bases, J lost 1 base, and 12 bases lay in between. In nucleotides, the CDR3 is TGTGCCAGTAGGGGCAGGGGATGGAACACTGAAGCTTTCTTT. Protein: CASRGRGWNTEAFF.

This chain uses TRBV6-5 with TRBJ2-4; D uncertain. The V gene lost 0 bases and the J gene lost 8 bases, with 11 bases spanning the gap. The CDR3 has 14 residues. CDR1 is MNHEY, CDR2 SVGAGI, per germline. This CDR3 reads CASSYSNSKDIQYF. CDR3 in DNA: TGTGCCAGCAGTTACTCGAACAGTAAGGACATTCAGTACTTC.

The chain employs TRBV23-1 and TRBJ1-2; maybe TRBD1 (5 bases). TRBV23-1 is recorded as an ORF, its role being uncertain. The CDR3 runs 12 residues. V was trimmed by 3 bases and J by 7 bases, leaving 9 bases between them. CDR3 DNA: TGCGCCAGCAGTCAGGGGGGAGCTGGCTACACCTTC. This codes for CASSQGGAGYTF.

This clone was observed once. The V gene is TRBV19, the J gene TRBJ1-5, with a weak D call TRBD1 (5 bases). Trimming shortened V by 9 bases and J by 0 bases, and 12 bases separated the two germline ends. This CDR3 comprises 14 residues. Germline CDR1 reads LNHDA; CDR2 reads SQIVND (reference sequence). CDR3 nucleotide sequence: TGTGCCAGCCGGGACGGAGATAGCAATCAGCCCCAGCATTTT. Residues: CASRDGDSNQPQHF.

V and J are TRBV28 and TRBJ2-7; D is undetermined. Trimming took 5 bases from V and 2 from J, leaving 13 bases between them. This CDR3 is 14 amino acids long. Germline CDR1 MDHEN, CDR2 SYDVKM. The CDR3 DNA follows: TGTGCCAGCAGTGCTGAAAGCGCGGCCTACGAGCAGTACTTC. Protein: CASSAESAAYEQYF.

The count of this clone is one. Germline is not matched at one junction end, which may reflect a read error. This chain connects TRBV7-3 to TRBJ2-1; weak D call: TRBD2 (5 bases). The CDR3 is made up of 16 amino acids. CDR1 and CDR2 from the germline V gene are SGHTA and FQGTGA. The CDR3 reads CASSLGGAAAYSEQFF. Here the CDR3 DNA reads TGTGCCAGCAGCTTGGGCGGAGCGGCCGCTTACAGTGAGCAGTTCTTC.

The rearrangement joins TRBV28 to TRBJ2-7, with TRBD1 matching over 9 bases. Germline V CDR1 and CDR2: MDHEN, SYDVKM. Unmatched junction bases numbered 6, after V lost 5 bases and J lost 4 bases. CDR3 length equals 14 residues. CDR3 bases: TGTGCCAGCAGTCACGGGACAGGGCCGTACGAGCAGTACTTC. As protein: CASSHGTGPYEQYF.

The chain links TRBV4-2 to TRBJ2-3; D remains unclear. The CDR3 runs 13 residues. CDR1 and CDR2 (germline): LGHNA, YNFKEQ. The ends were cut back, 4 bases at V and 0 bases at J, with 5 bases in the middle. Here the CDR3 DNA reads TGTGCCAGCAGCCCTACTAGCACAGATACGCAGTATTTT. Its protein is CASSPTSTDTQYF.

The chain combines TRBV21-1 with TRBJ1-5; TRBD1 is the table's D call, not checked against the DNA. TRBV21-1 is marked as a pseudogene. The CDR3 spans 20 residues. The CDR3 region is CASSTYDRDRKTYSNQPQHF. The DNA for the CDR3 is TGTGCCAGCAGCACTTACGACCGGGACAGAAAAACCTATAGCAATCAGCCCCAGCATTTT.

The CDR3 DNA follows: TGTGCCAGCAGCACGGAACGGAAGAACACCGGGGAGCTGTTTTTT. Amino acids: CASSTERKNTGELFF. The chain joins TRBV21-1 to TRBJ2-2. TRBV21-1 is a documented pseudogene. CDR3 size: 15 residues.

Here the CDR3 reads CASSLEQANYGYTF. CDR3 nucleotides: TGTGCCAGCAGCTTGGAACAGGCTAACTATGGCTACACCTTC. This chain links TRBV5-6 with TRBJ1-2; possible D gene TRBD1, 5 bases. The V and J ends lost 0 bases and 0 bases respectively, with 6 bases between them. CDR1 is SGHDT and CDR2 is YYEEEE in the germline V gene. The CDR3 sequence is 14 residues long.